This T cell receptor (beta chain) was obtained from a study of blood T cell repertoires in COVID-19. Study-wide background: There were acute and convalescent COVID-19 samples, and they came from the United States, Italy and Spain.

Looked up from germline, CDR1 is MNHNS and CDR2 is SASEGT. Trimming stripped 3 bases from V and 8 bases from J, with 16 bases between. This CDR3 comprises 14 residues. This table comes from immunoSEQ multiplex PCR, and its TCRdb copy is limited to in-frame clones, with some not included. The sample has about 230,000 clones, approximately 82% seen once. This clonotype was obtained from a man at least 80 years old with acute or convalescent COVID-19. This chain uses TRBV6-1 with TRBJ1-2; no clear D. The sample consisted of peripheral blood. CDR3 loop: CASSEFGGIWGYTF. CDR3 DNA sequence: TGTGCCAGCAGTGAGTTTGGTGGCATCTGGGGCTACACCTTC.